The next 21 T cell receptor beta chains were all read from a single sample in a study of T and B cells in COVID-19 patients. BIOMED2 TRB-A/B primer pools were used in multiplex TRB PCR. TCRdb reanalysed the multiplex PCR reads using MiXCR and keeps one entry per CDR3 protein. Seen here are around 23,000 distinct CDR3 sequences, 25% to 35% observed once, and the top ten hold roughly 2.8%. Each TRB amplification used roughly 230-550 ng of genomic DNA from blood. The material sequenced was blood. The receptors were sampled from a human donor who had recovered from COVID-19.

The gene calls are TRBV10-3 and TRBJ2-4; perhaps TRBD2 as D (6 bases). Deletions cut 3 bases from V and 4 bases from J, with 13 bases between. CDR1 and CDR2 from the germline V gene are ENHRY and SYGVKD. The CDR3 loop spans 15 amino acids. The CDR3 sequence: CAISDSRGEKNIQYF. The CDR3 coding sequence is TGTGCCATCAGTGACAGTCGCGGGGAGAAAAACATTCAGTACTTC.

This sequence joins TRBV19 and TRBJ2-4, with D maybe TRBD1 (6 bases). The CDR3 is made up of 15 amino acids. Germline V CDR1 and CDR2: LNHDA, SQIVND (reference sequence). V was clipped by 5 bases and J by 1 base, with 12 bases between them. In DNA, the CDR3 is TGTGCCAGTAGTTCATCAGGGGACGCCAAAAACATTCAGTACTTC. It codes for CASSSSGDAKNIQYF.

This clonotype has more than one count but fewer than ten. The V and J genes are TRBV10-3 and TRBJ1-5; no clear D gene. Per the germline V gene, CDR1 is ENHRY and CDR2 is SYGVKD. The CDR3 is 14 residues long. Trimming took off 6 bases at V and 6 bases at J, with 15 bases between the two ends. The CDR3 sequence: CAISSGRPGQPQHF. The CDR3 nucleotides are TGTGCCATCAGCTCGGGCAGACCCGGTCAGCCCCAGCATTTT.

Concerning this clonotype itself: This could be a read error, since a much larger clone is one nucleotide away. The chain uses TRBV15 and TRBJ2-2, with a possible D match to TRBD2 (6 bases). CDR1 is LNHNV and CDR2 is YYDKDF in the germline V gene (reference sequence). This CDR3 is built from 16 residues. DNA for the CDR3: TGTGACACCAGCAGGGTGGAGGGTACGAACACCGGGGAGCTGTTTTTT. Its protein is CDTSRVEGTNTGELFF.

CDR3 in DNA: TGTGCCAGCAGTTACACAGGGGGCGCCGAGGAGACCCAGTACTTC. It yields the protein CASSYTGGAEETQYF. The rearrangement uses TRBV6-5 and TRBJ2-5; 9 nucleotides line up with TRBD1. V was pared by 2 bases and J by 5 bases, with 6 bases of the junction left unmatched. Germline CDR1 reads MNHEY; CDR2 reads SVGAGI. The CDR3 runs 15 residues.

This clonotype was detected a few times. V usage is TRBV19 and J usage is TRBJ1-2; 7 bases align to TRBD1. The V and J ends lost 5 bases and 3 bases, in that order; junction bases with no gene match: 3. This CDR3 comprises 13 residues. Germline lookup yields CDR1 LNHDA and CDR2 SQIVND (reference sequence). Here the CDR3 DNA reads TGTGCCAGTAGTCCGGGGACAGACTATGGCTACACCTTC. This gives the protein CASSPGTDYGYTF.

The chain combines TRBV11-1 with TRBJ2-1, with no clear D. The germline V gene has CDR1 SGHAT and CDR2 FQDESV (reference sequence). This CDR3 contains 18 residues. Deletions cut 1 base from V and 1 base from J, with 17 bases between. As DNA, the CDR3 is TGTGCCAGCAGCTTAGTGGGTAGAGCGACTCCTTCCTACAATGAGCAGTTCTTC. Translating it yields CASSLVGRATPSYNEQFF.

There are a few counts of this clonotype. An end of the junction does not agree with germline; a read error may underlie this. V usage is TRBV7-9 and J usage is TRBJ1-2, with 8 bases fitting TRBD1. Germline V gene data show CDR1 as SEHNR and CDR2 as FQNEAQ (reference sequence). The CDR3 consists of 11 residues. CDR3: CASSLADREDF. DNA of the CDR3: TGTGCCAGCAGCTTAGCGGACAGGGAAGACTTC. Full variable domain (rest looked up from reference TRBV7-9 and TRBJ1-2): DTGVSQNPRHKITKRGQNVTFRCDPISEHNRLYWYRQTLGQGPEFLTYFQNEAQLEKSRLLSDRFSAERPKGSFSTLEIQRTEQGDSAMYLCASSLADREDFGSGTRLTVV.

J is TRBJ1-1 and V is TRBV6-5; 8 bases are shared with TRBD1. Germline V gives CDR1 MNHEY, CDR2 SVGAGI. The V gene end was trimmed by 2 bases and the J gene end by 3 bases; junction bases not matched to a gene: 2. The CDR3 is 14 residues long. CDR3 sequence: CASSYPGQDTEAFF. The CDR3 region has the DNA TGTGCCAGCAGTTACCCGGGACAGGACACTGAAGCTTTCTTT.

The chain has TRBV6-5 and TRBJ1-3, with D possibly matching TRBD1 (6 bases). This CDR3 is built from 15 residues. CDR1 and CDR2 from the germline V gene are MNHEY and SVGAGI. V dropped 2 bases and J dropped 4 bases, with 12 bases sitting between them. The CDR3 region is CASSYGGATGNTIYF. The CDR3 DNA follows: TGTGCCAGCAGTTACGGGGGGGCAACCGGAAACACCATATATTTT.

The rearrangement links TRBV12-3 or TRBV12-4 to TRBJ2-2; 12 bases fit TRBD2. The CDR3 spans 18 residues. After removal of 3 bases from V and 5 bases from J, the junction contained 10 bases not matched to a gene. The CDR3 DNA follows: TGTGCCAGCAGTTTTTTTCTAGCGGGGGGGCGATGGACCGGGGAGCTGTTTTTT. This translates into CASSFFLAGGRWTGELFF.

This clonotype was counted at least ten times. This sequence joins TRBV29-1 and TRBJ1-4; unclear D gene. Germline CDR1 and CDR2: SQVTM and ANQGSEA. This CDR3 is 12 amino acids long. V was clipped by 7 bases and J by 6 bases, with 12 bases between them. CDR3 sequence (DNA): TGCAGCGCCTCCGGTCCGGATGAAAAACTGTTTTTT. Translated: CSASGPDEKLFF.

Concerning this clonotype itself: This clone may be a read error of a much larger clone one base away. The chain links TRBV30 to TRBJ2-1; the D is unclear. With the DNA end fitting TRBJ2-7 better, the J assignment may be wrong. The CDR3 consists of 12 residues. Germline V lookup: CDR1 GTSNPN, CDR2 SVGIG (reference sequence). The CDR3 coding sequence is TGTGCCTGGAGTGAGACGAAGGATGAGCAGTACTTC. It yields the protein CAWSETKDEQYF.

This clonotype has a handful of counts. The rearrangement links TRBV30 to TRBJ1-2; possibly TRBD1 for D (5 bases). This CDR3 spans 16 amino acids. Germline V gene data show CDR1 as GTSNPN and CDR2 as SVGIG (reference sequence). Trimming pared 2 bases from V and 7 bases from J, leaving 23 bases between. CDR3 protein: CAWSKSRDSTRGGYTF. The CDR3 DNA reads as TGTGCCTGGAGTAAGAGCCGGGACTCCACTCGGGGTGGCTACACCTTC.

This clonotype was seen only a few times. The chain has TRBV10-3 and TRBJ2-2; 9 bases map to TRBD2. The CDR3 totals 16 residues. Germline V gives CDR1 ENHRY, CDR2 SYGVKD. J gave up 2 bases and V 5 bases, and 6 bases lay outside the gene matches. Here the CDR3 reads CAISPRTSANTGELFF. CDR3 coding DNA: TGTGCCATCAGTCCCAGGACTAGCGCAAACACCGGGGAGCTGTTTTTT.

This clonotype was picked up many times. The chain recombines TRBV6-5 with TRBJ2-1; no clear D gene. This CDR3 has 13 amino acids. Germline CDR1 and CDR2: MNHEY and SVGAGI. V lost 6 bases, J lost 5 bases, and 11 bases lay in between. The CDR3 here is CASSRGRNNEQFF. Here the CDR3 DNA reads TGTGCCAGCAGCCGCGGTCGAAACAATGAGCAGTTCTTC.

The chain recombines TRBV15 with TRBJ1-5; TRBD1 aligns across 12 bases. CDR1 LNHNV and CDR2 YYDKDF come from the germline V gene (reference sequence). V gave up 5 bases and J gave up 7 bases; unmatched junction bases: 9. This CDR3 region has 16 residues. In DNA form, the CDR3 reads TGTGCCACCAGCCGCCGGGACAGGGGGCGCGGACAGCCCCAGCATTTT. Translation gives CATSRRDRGRGQPQHF.

This clonotype was counted only a few times. The chain is built from TRBV12-3 or TRBV12-4 and TRBJ1-2; D unresolved. The CDR3 extends over 14 amino acids. Trimming left V 4 bases short and J 2 bases short, with 11 bases between. CDR3 amino acids: CASSSWSGNYGYTF. The CDR3 DNA follows: TGTGCCAGCAGTTCCTGGAGCGGGAACTATGGCTACACCTTC.

This clonotype was detected once. The genes are TRBV19 and TRBJ1-5, with 10 positions matching TRBD1. Trimming cost V 5 bases and J 2 bases; bases outside gene matches: 3. Germline V gene data show CDR1 as LNHDA and CDR2 as SQIVND (reference sequence). CDR3 length: 15 amino acids. The DNA for the CDR3 is TGTGCCAGTAGTCCCGGGACAGGGGGCAATCAGCCCCAGCATTTT. This sequence encodes CASSPGTGGNQPQHF.

This clonotype showed up just a few times. V is TRBV6-4 and J is TRBJ1-2, with 10 nucleotides matching TRBD1. J gave up 7 bases and V 0 bases, and 2 bases lay outside the gene matches. The V gene's germline CDR1 is MRHNA and CDR2 SNTAGT. This CDR3 spans 14 amino acids. The CDR3 protein is CASSDSGQGSGYTF. CDR3 in DNA: TGTGCCAGCAGTGACTCGGGACAGGGGAGTGGCTACACCTTC.

This clonotype was seen at least ten times. The gene calls are TRBV27 and TRBJ2-7, with D hard to call. V lost 6 bases to trimming and J lost 3 bases, with 12 bases between them. Per germline, CDR1 MNHEY and CDR2 SMNVEV (reference sequence). The CDR3 sequence is 13 residues long. This CDR3 is CASSNPDGYEQYF. The CDR3 coding sequence is TGTGCCAGCAGCAACCCGGACGGCTACGAGCAGTACTTC.